This T cell receptor beta chain was recorded in a study of blood T cell repertoires in COVID-19. Study information: Samples came from the United States, Italy and Spain, spanning acute and convalescent COVID-19. Nucleic acid was either cDNA or gDNA, and it came from T cells, B-cell-depleted T cells, or PBMCs.

The V gene's germline CDR1 is MGHDK and CDR2 SYGVNS. The CDR3 length is 15 residues. With 5 bases clipped from V and 5 bases from J, the junction kept 6 bases outside the gene matches. Authors' data handling: Reference gene primer amplification gave estimated nucleated cell counts. Libraries were prepared by immunoSEQ multiplex PCR; TCRdb keeps only in-frame clonotypes and omits some of them. V and J calls plus clone size are reproduced from that table; the DNA served to infer D and trimming. The top ten clones hold roughly 7.7% of a sample with some 110,000 clones, approximately 78% of them seen once.

The chain uses TRBV25-1 and TRBJ1-6, with 7 bases matching TRBD1. The source is a man between 70 and 80 years old with acute or convalescent COVID-19. The sample was peripheral blood. The CDR3 DNA follows: TGTGCCAGCAGTACCTTTGGGACAGATAATTCACCCCTCCACTTT. Translated, it gives CASSTFGTDNSPLHF.